The rows below give T cell receptor beta chains drawn from one sample of a study of spatial heterogeneity in lung cancer. TCRdb used MiXCR to reprocess the 5' RACE reads, holding one entry per CDR3 protein. The repertoire holds 18,000 or so distinct CDR3 sequences, with under 10% as singletons. This sample comprised PBMCs, obtained at follow-up. The receptors were gathered from a male donor with early-stage non-small cell lung cancer. The CDR3 runs from the conserved cysteine through the conserved F or W. A D gene is named only where the DNA matches it firmly. Size values are once, few and many counts, or a class for expanded clones, and some rows have none.

j_call,d_call,v_call,cdr3_length,clone_size,cdr3_aa,cdr3_nt
TRBJ2-5,TRBD1,TRBV5-5,15,many,CASSPYRGQGETQYF,TGTGCCAGCAGCCCGTACAGGGGGCAGGGGGAGACCCAGTACTTC
TRBJ2-3,.,TRBV3-1,14,few,CASSQDPDTDTQYF,TGTGCCAGCAGCCAAGATCCGGACACAGATACGCAGTATTTT
TRBJ2-1,.,TRBV12-3/TRBV12-4,12,medium-sized,CASKLGSSEQFF,TGTGCCAGCAAACTAGGGTCCTCTGAGCAGTTCTTC
TRBJ1-4,TRBD1,TRBV28,14,many,CASQPGGTNEKLFF,TGTGCCAGCCAGCCAGGGGGGACTAATGAAAAACTGTTTTTT
TRBJ2-2,TRBD2,TRBV6-2/TRBV6-3,17,many,CASSYRRGATNTGELFF,TGTGCCAGCAGTTATCGGCGGGGGGCCACGAACACCGGGGAGCTGTTTTTT
TRBJ2-5,TRBD2,TRBV7-9,17,.,CASSQGTSGVTQETQYF,TGTGCCAGCAGCCAAGGGACTAGCGGGGTGACGCAAGAGACCCAGTACTTC
TRBJ2-7,TRBD2,TRBV6-5,17,many,CASSRYGASGINHEQYF,TGTGCCAGCAGCCGATACGGGGCTAGCGGGATTAACCACGAGCAGTACTTC
TRBJ2-1,.,TRBV6-5,14,many,CASSYSVRQDEQFF,TGTGCCAGCAGTTACAGTGTAAGGCAAGATGAGCAGTTCTTC
TRBJ2-7,.,TRBV28,15,many,CASTVSSGGRREQYF,TGTGCCAGCACAGTTAGTTCCGGGGGGCGCCGCGAGCAGTACTTC
TRBJ2-1,TRBD2,TRBV6-2/TRBV6-3,18,many,CASSYEAGGTWTYNEQFF,TGTGCCAGCAGTTACGAAGCGGGAGGGACCTGGACCTACAATGAGCAGTTCTTC
TRBJ1-4,.,TRBV5-1,15,.,CASSSSGGSGEKLFF,TGCGCCAGCAGCTCCAGTGGGGGATCTGGGGAAAAACTGTTTTTT
TRBJ2-7,.,TRBV19,15,many,CASSIQGPGSYEQYF,TGTGCCAGTAGTATTCAGGGTCCAGGATCCTACGAGCAGTACTTC
TRBJ1-1,.,TRBV7-2,14,.,CASSPGGGSTEAFF,TGTGCCAGCAGCCCCGGCGGGGGGAGCACTGAAGCTTTCTTT
TRBJ2-5,.,TRBV6-6,13,few,CASSYRVGETQYF,TGTGCCAGCAGTTACAGGGTAGGAGAGACCCAGTACTTC
TRBJ2-7,TRBD2,TRBV20-1,15,few,CSAHPGLADPYEQYF,TGCAGTGCTCACCCGGGACTAGCGGACCCCTACGAGCAGTACTTC
TRBJ1-3,.,TRBV6-5,15,many,CASGFGNLAGNTIYF,TGTGCCAGCGGTTTTGGGAACCTGGCAGGAAACACCATATATTTT
TRBJ2-5,TRBD2,TRBV10-2,15,many,CASSGLAGGMETQYF,TGCGCCAGCAGTGGTCTAGCGGGAGGGATGGAGACCCAGTACTTC
TRBJ1-5,TRBD1,TRBV10-3,16,many,CAISESGGTGSQPQHF,TGTGCCATCAGTGAGTCGGGGGGGACAGGGAGTCAGCCCCAGCATTTT
TRBJ2-3,.,TRBV10-1,15,many,CASSEGTLSGDTQYF,TGCGCCAGCAGTGAGGGTACCCTATCAGGAGATACGCAGTATTTT
TRBJ1-2,.,TRBV12-3/TRBV12-4,13,many,CASSAGQYYGYTF,TGTGCCAGCAGTGCCGGACAGTACTATGGCTACACCTTC
TRBJ2-7,TRBD2,TRBV12-3/TRBV12-4,15,many,CASKLAGDSSYEQYF,TGTGCCAGCAAACTAGCGGGAGATTCTTCCTACGAGCAGTACTTC
TRBJ2-1,.,TRBV5-1,12,many,CASSGGWREQFF,TGCGCCAGCAGTGGGGGTTGGAGGGAGCAGTTCTTC
TRBJ2-5,.,TRBV29-1,12,many,CSALRDTETQYF,TGCAGCGCCCTCAGGGACACCGAGACCCAGTACTTC
TRBJ2-7,.,TRBV14,15,.,CASSQGAGRASEQYF,TGTGCCAGCAGCCAAGGGGCAGGGCGGGCGAGCGAGCAGTACTTC
TRBJ2-4,.,TRBV28,16,.,CASSPRGAQAKNIQYF,TGTGCCAGCAGTCCTCGGGGGGCACAAGCCAAAAACATTCAGTACTTC
TRBJ2-2,TRBD2,TRBV30,15,.,CAWSESGGDTGELFF,TGTGCCTGGAGTGAAAGCGGGGGAGACACCGGGGAGCTGTTTTTT
TRBJ2-1,.,TRBV30,12,many,CAWKKGGNEQFF,TGTGCCTGGAAGAAAGGGGGGAATGAGCAGTTCTTC
TRBJ1-6,.,TRBV19,13,few,CASSTGRNSPLHF,TGTGCCAGTAGTACAGGGAGGAATTCACCCCTCCACTTT
TRBJ1-1,.,TRBV6-5,17,many,CASSPQQVPTLNTEAFF,TGTGCCAGCAGTCCCCAGCAGGTGCCCACTCTGAACACTGAAGCTTTCTTT
TRBJ2-6,.,TRBV20-1,18,many,CSARDRIRGASGANVLTF,TGCAGTGCTAGAGACAGGATAAGAGGTGCTTCTGGGGCCAACGTCCTGACTTTC
TRBJ2-1,.,TRBV6-1,15,many,CASSARQASYNEQFF,TGTGCCAGCAGTGCCCGACAGGCCTCCTACAATGAGCAGTTCTTC
TRBJ2-5,.,TRBV7-8,12,many,CASSLGVETQYF,TGTGCCAGCAGCTTAGGTGTAGAGACCCAGTACTTC
TRBJ2-3,TRBD1,TRBV19,16,many,CASSTHRGRLVDTQYF,TGTGCCAGTAGTACCCACAGGGGTCGTCTGGTGGATACGCAGTATTTT
TRBJ2-1,.,TRBV14,16,many,CASSQEALADYNEQFF,TGTGCCAGCAGCCAAGAAGCACTAGCAGATTACAATGAGCAGTTCTTC
TRBJ1-6,.,TRBV4-2,16,many,CASSQKVRGDNSPLHF,TGTGCCAGCAGCCAAAAGGTCCGGGGAGATAATTCACCCCTCCACTTT
TRBJ2-3,TRBD2,TRBV4-1,17,medium-sized,CASSHGGEREGTDTQYF,TGCGCCAGCAGCCATGGCGGGGAGCGGGAGGGTACAGATACGCAGTATTTT
TRBJ2-7,.,TRBV11-2,14,many,CASSFGTQAYEQYF,TGTGCCAGCAGCTTTGGGACACAAGCCTACGAGCAGTACTTC
TRBJ2-7,TRBD2,TRBV4-3,15,many,CASSLGLAGAYEQYF,TGCGCCAGCAGCCTGGGACTAGCGGGGGCCTACGAGCAGTACTTC
TRBJ2-5,.,TRBV29-1,12,.,CSVPTGRGTQYF,TGCAGCGTCCCGACGGGGCGGGGGACCCAGTACTTC
TRBJ1-1,.,TRBV18,14,.,CASSTVGQNTEAFF,TGTGCCAGCTCAACGGTGGGACAGAACACTGAAGCTTTCTTT
TRBJ1-3,.,TRBV6-2/TRBV6-3,15,.,CASRTSGPSGNTIYF,TGTGCCAGCAGAACCTCAGGACCCTCTGGAAACACCATATATTTT
TRBJ2-2,TRBD2,TRBV12-3/TRBV12-4,16,.,CASSLSGGAGTGELFF,TGTGCCAGCAGTCTTAGCGGGGGGGCTGGCACCGGGGAGCTGTTTTTT
TRBJ1-5,.,TRBV6-5,15,few,CASSSDRLSNQPQHF,TGTGCCAGCAGTTCCGACAGGCTTAGCAATCAGCCCCAGCATTTT
TRBJ2-7,.,TRBV29-1,14,many,CSVSVAGEAYEQYF,TGCAGCGTTTCGGTGGCAGGAGAAGCCTACGAGCAGTACTTC
TRBJ2-3,.,TRBV11-2,11,once,CASSTADTQYF,TGTGCCAGCAGCACCGCGGATACGCAGTATTTT
TRBJ2-3,.,TRBV5-1,16,.,CASSLGLRGVGVTQYF,TGCGCCAGCAGCTTGGGTCTCCGTGGGGTTGGGGTTACGCAGTATTTT
TRBJ1-5,.,TRBV3-1,14,many,CASSQVTGLSPQHF,TGTGCCAGCAGCCAAGTTACCGGCTTGTCGCCCCAGCATTTT
TRBJ2-7,.,TRBV9,13,many,CASSVVPAYEQYF,TGTGCCAGCAGCGTAGTCCCAGCCTACGAGCAGTACTTC
TRBJ2-1,TRBD1,TRBV6-2/TRBV6-3,16,once,CASSPLPGQGKNEQFF,TGTGCCAGCAGCCCCCTCCCGGGACAGGGGAAGAATGAGCAGTTCTTC
TRBJ1-2,.,TRBV3-1,13,many,CASSQGQGHGYTF,TGTGCCAGCAGCCAAGGTCAGGGGCATGGCTACACCTTC
TRBJ1-5,TRBD1,TRBV28,16,many,CASSLRVWTGLKPQHF,TGTGCCAGCAGTTTAAGGGTTTGGACAGGGTTAAAGCCCCAGCATTTT
TRBJ1-3,TRBD1,TRBV10-3,15,many,CALRTGINSGNTIYF,TGTGCCTTACGGACAGGGATTAACTCTGGAAACACCATATATTTT
TRBJ1-2,.,TRBV7-9,13,few,CASSLGPVYGYTF,TGTGCCAGCAGCTTAGGACCAGTCTATGGCTACACCTTC